What follows are 9 T cell receptor beta chains derived from one specimen sequenced in a study of T-cell memory formation after mild COVID-19. TCRdb ran MiXCR on the 5' RACE reads and lists one entry per CDR3 protein. The table shows around 420,000 distinct CDR3 sequences, with 20% to 25% occurring only once. Sequencing was performed on PBMCs or a T cell subset sorted from them (not recorded which). These receptors came from an adult woman who had mild COVID-19 (a few samples of this study predate the infection). Cell type and time point are not known.

At least ten counts were recorded for this clonotype. The gene calls are TRBV2 and TRBJ2-5; D gene uncertain. Trimming took 5 bases from V and 4 from J, leaving 17 bases between them. The CDR3 runs 15 residues. The germline CDR1 and CDR2 sequences are SNHLY and FYNNEI. The CDR3 spells CASSLNPQPPETQYF. The DNA for the CDR3 is TGTGCCAGCAGTCTGAACCCACAGCCCCCAGAGACCCAGTACTTC. Drawing the rest from reference TRBV2 and TRBJ2-5, the complete variable domain is EPEVTQTPSHQVTQMGQEVILRCVPISNHLYFYWYRQILGQKVEFLVSFYNNEISEKSEIFDDQFSVERPDGSNFTLKIRSTKLEDSAMYFCASSLNPQPPETQYFGPGTRLLVL.

In this sample, this clonotype turned up a few times. This chain links TRBV5-5 with TRBJ2-2, with D possibly matching TRBD1 (6 bases). The CDR3 runs to 13 residues. CDR1 is SGHKS, CDR2 YYEKEE, per germline (reference sequence). Trimming took 1 base from V and 6 from J, leaving 7 bases between them. The CDR3 region has the DNA TGTGCCAGCAGCTTGAGACAGGCCGGGGAGCTGTTTTTT. Protein: CASSLRQAGELFF.

The J gene is TRBJ1-2, the V gene TRBV12-3 or TRBV12-4; the D gene is possibly TRBD1 (5 bases). The CDR3 runs to 13 residues. The V gene lost 6 bases and the J gene lost 7 bases, with 15 bases spanning the gap. The CDR3 loop is CASRGTLGVGYTF. As DNA, the CDR3 is TGTGCCAGCAGGGGGACTCTTGGGGTTGGCTACACCTTC.

J is TRBJ1-1 and V is TRBV2, with D perhaps matching TRBD1 (6 bases). Per germline, CDR1 SNHLY and CDR2 FYNNEI. This CDR3 contains 13 residues. With 6 bases removed from V and 2 bases from J, the gap between germline ends came to 10 bases. The CDR3 region is CASRTTGNTEAFF. CDR3 DNA sequence: TGTGCCAGCAGAACGACAGGAAACACTGAAGCTTTCTTT.

The rearrangement uses TRBV7-2 and TRBJ2-2; 9 nucleotides align to TRBD1. The V segment lost 3 bases and the J segment 8 bases; nucleotides outside the gene matches: 7. The CDR3 extends over 15 amino acids. CDR1 SGHTA and CDR2 FQGNSA come from the germline V gene. CDR3: CASSFLQGARGELFF. The CDR3 DNA is TGTGCCAGCAGCTTTCTACAGGGGGCGAGAGGGGAGCTGTTTTTT.

This rearrangement joins TRBV27 to TRBJ2-3; 7 bases fit TRBD2. The CDR3 is 14 amino acids. V lost 6 bases to trimming and J lost 4 bases; unmatched junction nucleotides: 7. Germline CDR1 reads MNHEY; CDR2 reads SMNVEV (reference sequence). In nucleotides, the CDR3 is TGTGCCAGCAGGGGGCGGGAGTGGGCAGATACGCAGTATTTT. Its protein is CASRGREWADTQYF.

V gene TRBV29-1 combines with J gene TRBJ2-5; possible D gene TRBD2, 5 bases. The V end was cut by 1 base, the J end by 3 bases, with 12 bases between. Per germline, CDR1 SQVTM and CDR2 ANQGSEA. CDR3 length: 14 residues. This CDR3 reads CSVEVGRLEETQYF. The CDR3 DNA is TGCAGCGTTGAAGTAGGGAGACTGGAAGAGACCCAGTACTTC.

In this sample, this clonotype turned up a few times. The chain combines TRBV2 with TRBJ2-3; tentative D call: TRBD2 (5 bases). Trimming removed 5 bases from V and 2 bases from J, with 20 bases in between. The CDR3 runs 17 residues. The V gene's germline CDR1 is SNHLY and CDR2 FYNNEI. CDR3 DNA: TGTGCCAGCAGTCACCCTGAAGAAGGTCGGGACACAGATACGCAGTATTTT. As protein: CASSHPEEGRDTDTQYF.

The chain couples TRBV20-1 to TRBJ2-3, with 11 bases matching TRBD2. The CDR3 length is 14 residues. Germline loops: CDR1 DFQATT, CDR2 SNEGSKA (reference sequence). The J segment lost 1 base and the V segment lost 4 bases, leaving 1 base of the junction unmatched. The CDR3 DNA follows: TGCAGTGCTAATAGCGGGGGGGGCACAGATACGCAGTATTTT. Its protein is CSANSGGGTDTQYF.